Shown below are 2 T cell receptor beta chains from a single sample sequenced in a study of T cells in Graves' hyperthyroidism and ophthalmopathy (dated by TCRdb to the late 2010s). The receptor library was made with multiplex PCR. The sample was run on an Illumina HiSeq 2000. The TCR beta CDR3 regions were amplified from RNA transcripts. The first round of RT-PCR for the TCR CDR3 was performed with the HTBI primer set and the Qiagen OneStep RT-PCR kit. The public reads were quality trimmed at Q25 with fastp and then assembled into clones with MiXCR by TCRdb, keeping productive beta chains. Every CDR3 protein is listed once, alongside the most common genes and DNA of its rows. This sample lists some 350,000 distinct CDR3 sequences; roughly 15% were detected once. The ten largest clones represent roughly 19% of the sample. Sequencing was done on a sample of blood. The receptors derive from a woman between 55 and 75 years old with Graves' ophthalmopathy.

The sample holds many counts of this clonotype. V and J are TRBV18 and TRBJ2-7; a weak D match, TRBD2 (5 bases). This CDR3 is 15 amino acids long. Trimming took off 1 base at V and 1 base at J, with 11 bases between the two ends. CDR1 and CDR2 (germline): KGHSH, LQKENI. CDR3: CASSPQSGVSYEQYF. The CDR3 nucleotides read TGTGCCAGCTCACCACAATCCGGGGTATCCTACGAGCAGTACTTC.

This clonotype was seen only a few times. The chain links TRBV3-1 to TRBJ2-2; D call uncertain. V was clipped by 6 bases and J by 6 bases, with 14 bases between them. The V gene's germline CDR1 is LGHDT and CDR2 YNNKEL (reference sequence). The CDR3 extends over 14 amino acids. For the CDR3, the DNA is TGTGCCAGCAGACGGGCAGGTGGCGCCGGGGAGCTGTTTTTT. Translation: CASRRAGGAGELFF.